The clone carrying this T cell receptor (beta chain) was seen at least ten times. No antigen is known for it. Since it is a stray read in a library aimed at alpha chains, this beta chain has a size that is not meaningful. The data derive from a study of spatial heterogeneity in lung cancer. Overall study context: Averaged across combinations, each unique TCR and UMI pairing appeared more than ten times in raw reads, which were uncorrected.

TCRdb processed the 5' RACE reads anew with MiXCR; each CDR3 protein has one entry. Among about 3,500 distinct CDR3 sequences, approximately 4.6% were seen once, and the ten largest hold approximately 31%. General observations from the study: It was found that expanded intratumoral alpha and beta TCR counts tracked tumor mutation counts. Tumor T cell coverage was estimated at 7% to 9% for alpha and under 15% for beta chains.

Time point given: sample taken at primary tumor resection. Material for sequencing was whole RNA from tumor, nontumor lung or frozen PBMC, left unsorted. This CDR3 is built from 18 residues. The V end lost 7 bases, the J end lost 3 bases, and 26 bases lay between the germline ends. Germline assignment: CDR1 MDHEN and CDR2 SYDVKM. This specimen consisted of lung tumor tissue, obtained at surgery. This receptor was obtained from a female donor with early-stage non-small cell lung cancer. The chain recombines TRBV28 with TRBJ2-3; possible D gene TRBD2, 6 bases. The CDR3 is CASIMGPPGVIQTDTQYF. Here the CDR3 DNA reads TGTGCCAGCATCATGGGCCCCCCGGGAGTCATACAAACAGATACGCAGTATTTT.